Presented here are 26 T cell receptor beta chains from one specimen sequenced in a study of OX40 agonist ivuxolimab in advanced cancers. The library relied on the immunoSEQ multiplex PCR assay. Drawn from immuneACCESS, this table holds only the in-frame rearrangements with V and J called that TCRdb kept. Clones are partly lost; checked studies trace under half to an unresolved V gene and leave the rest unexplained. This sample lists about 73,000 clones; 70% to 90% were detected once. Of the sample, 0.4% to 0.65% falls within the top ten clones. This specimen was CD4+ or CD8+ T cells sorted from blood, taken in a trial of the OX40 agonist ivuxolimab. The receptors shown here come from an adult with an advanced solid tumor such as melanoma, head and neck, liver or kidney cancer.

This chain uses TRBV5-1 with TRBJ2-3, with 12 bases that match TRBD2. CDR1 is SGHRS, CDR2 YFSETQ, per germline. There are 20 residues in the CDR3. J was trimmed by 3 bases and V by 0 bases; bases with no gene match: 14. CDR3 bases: TGCGCCAGCAGCTTGGTGGCACTAGCGGGAGGAAGGGGCGCAACAGATACGCAGTATTTT. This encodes CASSLVALAGGRGATDTQYF.

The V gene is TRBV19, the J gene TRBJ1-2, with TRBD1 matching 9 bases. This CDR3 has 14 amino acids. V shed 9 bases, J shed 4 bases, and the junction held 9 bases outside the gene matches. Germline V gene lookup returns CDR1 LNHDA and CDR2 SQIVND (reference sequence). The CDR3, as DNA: TGTGCCAGCCGCGACAGGGGGACTTTCTATGGCTACACCTTC. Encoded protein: CASRDRGTFYGYTF.

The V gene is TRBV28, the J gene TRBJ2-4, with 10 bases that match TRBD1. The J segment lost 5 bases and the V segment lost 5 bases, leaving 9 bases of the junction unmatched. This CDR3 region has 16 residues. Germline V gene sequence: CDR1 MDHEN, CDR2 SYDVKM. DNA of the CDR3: TGTGCCAGCAGTCCACCCCGGACAGGGGGGCAAAACATTCAGTACTTC. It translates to CASSPPRTGGQNIQYF.

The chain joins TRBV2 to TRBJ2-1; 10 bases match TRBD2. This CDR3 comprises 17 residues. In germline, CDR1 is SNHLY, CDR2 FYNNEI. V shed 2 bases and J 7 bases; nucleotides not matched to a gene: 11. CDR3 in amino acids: CASSELAGVSHRNEQFF. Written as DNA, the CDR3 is TGTGCCAGCAGTGAACTAGCGGGAGTGTCCCATCGGAATGAGCAGTTCTTC.

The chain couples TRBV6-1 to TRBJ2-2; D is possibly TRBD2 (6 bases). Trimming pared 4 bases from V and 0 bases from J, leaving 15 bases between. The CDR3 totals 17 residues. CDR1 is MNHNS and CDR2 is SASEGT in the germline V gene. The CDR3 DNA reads TGTGCCAGCAGTGCAGTTAGCGGAGGGCCGAACACCGGGGAGCTGTTTTTT. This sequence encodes CASSAVSGGPNTGELFF.

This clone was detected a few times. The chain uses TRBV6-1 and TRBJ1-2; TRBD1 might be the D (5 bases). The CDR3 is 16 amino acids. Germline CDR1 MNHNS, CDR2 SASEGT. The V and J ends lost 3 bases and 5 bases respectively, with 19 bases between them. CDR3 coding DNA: TGTGCCAGCAGTGACGCTCGGGGTGGGGCGGGATATGGCTACACCTTC. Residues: CASSDARGGAGYGYTF.

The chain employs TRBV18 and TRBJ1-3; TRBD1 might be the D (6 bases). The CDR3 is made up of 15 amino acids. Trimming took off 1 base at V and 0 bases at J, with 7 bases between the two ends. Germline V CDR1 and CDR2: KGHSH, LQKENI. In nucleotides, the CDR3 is TGTGCCAGCTCACCACTACAGGGCTCTGGAAACACCATATATTTT. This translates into CASSPLQGSGNTIYF.

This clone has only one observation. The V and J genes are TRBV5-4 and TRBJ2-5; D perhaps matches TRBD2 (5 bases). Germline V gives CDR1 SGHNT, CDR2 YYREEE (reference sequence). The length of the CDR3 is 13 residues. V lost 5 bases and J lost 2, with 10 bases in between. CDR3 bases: TGTGCCAGCAGTAGGACTCGACAAGAGACCCAGTACTTC. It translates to CASSRTRQETQYF.

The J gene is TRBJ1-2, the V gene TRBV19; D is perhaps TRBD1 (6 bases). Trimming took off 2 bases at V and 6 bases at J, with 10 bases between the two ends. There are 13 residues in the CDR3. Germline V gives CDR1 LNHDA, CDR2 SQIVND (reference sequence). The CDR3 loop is CASSILGADGYTF. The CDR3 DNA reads TGTGCCAGTAGTATACTGGGGGCGGATGGCTACACCTTC.

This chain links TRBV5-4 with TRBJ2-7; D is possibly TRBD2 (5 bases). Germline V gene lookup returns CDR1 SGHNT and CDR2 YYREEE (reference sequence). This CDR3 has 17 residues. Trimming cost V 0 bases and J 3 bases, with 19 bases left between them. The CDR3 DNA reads TGTGCCAGCAGCTTGGGGGGTCAGGTAGCGATAAACTACGAGCAGTACTTC. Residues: CASSLGGQVAINYEQYF.

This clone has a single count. CDR3 coding DNA: TGCGCCAGCAGCCAAAGGCAGCGGAGCTCCTACAATGAGCAGTTCTTC. It encodes CASSQRQRSSYNEQFF. V and J are TRBV4-1 and TRBJ2-1; D perhaps matches TRBD2 (5 bases). The CDR3 runs 16 residues. Trimming pared 2 bases from V and 0 bases from J, leaving 11 bases between. The germline V gene encodes CDR1 MGHRA and CDR2 YSYEKL.

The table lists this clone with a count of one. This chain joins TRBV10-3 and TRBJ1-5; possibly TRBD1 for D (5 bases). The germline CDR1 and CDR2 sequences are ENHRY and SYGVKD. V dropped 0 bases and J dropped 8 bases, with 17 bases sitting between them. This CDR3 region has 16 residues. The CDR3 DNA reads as TGTGCCATCAGTGAGTCCAGCCCGGGAAGGGGCAAGCCCCAGCATTTT. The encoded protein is CAISESSPGRGKPQHF.

The CDR3 here is CASSPRYRHLNTEAFF. CDR3 sequence (DNA): TGTGCCAGCAGCCCCCGTTATCGGCATTTGAACACTGAAGCTTTCTTT. The chain uses TRBV7-2 and TRBJ1-1, with no clear D. The germline V gene encodes CDR1 SGHTA and CDR2 FQGNSA. The CDR3 is 16 residues long. The germline V and J ends were trimmed by 5 bases and 0 bases, with 16 bases remaining between them.

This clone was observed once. CDR3 region: CASSLGQVSNQPQHF. For the CDR3, the DNA is TGTGCCAGCAGCTTGGGACAGGTTAGCAATCAGCCCCAGCATTTT. The chain is built from TRBV7-2 and TRBJ1-5, with 8 bases that match TRBD1. The CDR3 has 15 residues. CDR1 and CDR2 (germline): SGHTA, FQGNSA. V trimming: 3 bases; J trimming: 0 bases; junction bases outside the gene matches: 1.

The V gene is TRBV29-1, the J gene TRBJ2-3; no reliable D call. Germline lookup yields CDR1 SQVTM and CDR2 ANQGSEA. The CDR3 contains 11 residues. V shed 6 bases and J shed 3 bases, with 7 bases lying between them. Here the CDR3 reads CSVDITDTQYF. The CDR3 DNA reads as TGCAGCGTAGACATAACAGATACGCAGTATTTT.

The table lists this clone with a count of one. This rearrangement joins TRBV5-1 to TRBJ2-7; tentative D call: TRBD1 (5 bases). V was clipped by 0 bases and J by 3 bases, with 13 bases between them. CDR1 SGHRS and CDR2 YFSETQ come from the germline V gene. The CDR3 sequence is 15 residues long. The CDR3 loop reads CASSLVGQGNYEQYF. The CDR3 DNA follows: TGCGCCAGCAGCTTGGTCGGGCAGGGAAACTACGAGCAGTACTTC.

The CDR3 here is CASRGGQYEQYF. As DNA, the CDR3 is TGCGCCAGCAGGGGGGGCCAGTACGAGCAGTACTTC. This chain connects TRBV5-1 to TRBJ2-7; perhaps D is TRBD1 or TRBD2 (6 bases each). The V gene lost 5 bases and the J gene lost 4 bases, with 10 bases spanning the gap. Germline V lookup: CDR1 SGHRS, CDR2 YFSETQ. This CDR3 contains 12 residues.

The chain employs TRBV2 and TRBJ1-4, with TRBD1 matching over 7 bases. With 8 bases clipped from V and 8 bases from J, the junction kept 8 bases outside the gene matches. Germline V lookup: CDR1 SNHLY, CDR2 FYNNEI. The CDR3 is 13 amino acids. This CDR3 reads CASVRTGGEKLFF. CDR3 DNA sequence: TGTGCCAGCGTAAGGACAGGTGGCGAAAAACTGTTTTTT.

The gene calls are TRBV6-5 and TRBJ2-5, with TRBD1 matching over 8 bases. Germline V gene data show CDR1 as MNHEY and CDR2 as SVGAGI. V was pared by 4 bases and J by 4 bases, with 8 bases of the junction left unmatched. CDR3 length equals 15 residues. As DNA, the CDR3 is TGTGCCAGCAGTTCCCAGGGGGCGCCATCAGAGACCCAGTACTTC. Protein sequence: CASSSQGAPSETQYF.

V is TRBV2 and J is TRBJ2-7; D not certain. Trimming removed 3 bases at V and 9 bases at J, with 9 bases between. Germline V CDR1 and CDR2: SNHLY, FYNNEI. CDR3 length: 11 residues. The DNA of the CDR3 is TGTGCCAGCAGTGAGTCTAGTCGGCAGTACTTC. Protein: CASSESSRQYF. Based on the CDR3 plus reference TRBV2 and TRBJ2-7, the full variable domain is EPEVTQTPSHQVTQMGQEVILRCVPISNHLYFYWYRQILGQKVEFLVSFYNNEISEKSEIFDDQFSVERPDGSNFTLKIRSTKLEDSAMYFCASSESSRQYFGPGTRLTVT.

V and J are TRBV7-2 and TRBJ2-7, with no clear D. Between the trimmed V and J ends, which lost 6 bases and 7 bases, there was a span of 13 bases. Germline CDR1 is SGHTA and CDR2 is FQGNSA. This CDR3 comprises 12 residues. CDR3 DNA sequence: TGTGCCAGCAGTTATACGTGGGGAGAGCAGTACTTC. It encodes CASSYTWGEQYF.

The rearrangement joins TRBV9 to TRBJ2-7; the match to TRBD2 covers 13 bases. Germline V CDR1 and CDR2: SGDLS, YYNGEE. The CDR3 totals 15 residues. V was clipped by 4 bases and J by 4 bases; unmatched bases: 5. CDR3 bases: TGTGCCAGCAGCCCACGGACTAGCGGGAGTTACGAGCAGTACTTC. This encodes CASSPRTSGSYEQYF.

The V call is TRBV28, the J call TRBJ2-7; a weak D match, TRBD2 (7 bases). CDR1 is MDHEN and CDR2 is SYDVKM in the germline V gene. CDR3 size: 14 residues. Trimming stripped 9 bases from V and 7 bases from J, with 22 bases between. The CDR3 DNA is TGTGCCAGTGTCAGAGGGGGGGCCCAGGGAGAGCAGTACTTC. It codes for CASVRGGAQGEQYF.

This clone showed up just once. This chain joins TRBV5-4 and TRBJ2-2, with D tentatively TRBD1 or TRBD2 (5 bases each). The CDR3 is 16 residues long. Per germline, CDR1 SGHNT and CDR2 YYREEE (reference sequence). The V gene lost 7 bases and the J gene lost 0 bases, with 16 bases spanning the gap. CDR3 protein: CASFTSGAANTGELFF. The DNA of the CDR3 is TGTGCCAGCTTTACCTCCGGGGCCGCGAACACCGGGGAGCTGTTTTTT.

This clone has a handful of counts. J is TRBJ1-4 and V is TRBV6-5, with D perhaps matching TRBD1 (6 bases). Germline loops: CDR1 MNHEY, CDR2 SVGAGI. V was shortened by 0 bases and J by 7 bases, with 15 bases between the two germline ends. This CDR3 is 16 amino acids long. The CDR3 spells CASSYSSPGEGEKLFF. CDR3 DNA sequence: TGTGCCAGCAGTTACTCGAGTCCAGGGGAGGGTGAAAAACTGTTTTTT.

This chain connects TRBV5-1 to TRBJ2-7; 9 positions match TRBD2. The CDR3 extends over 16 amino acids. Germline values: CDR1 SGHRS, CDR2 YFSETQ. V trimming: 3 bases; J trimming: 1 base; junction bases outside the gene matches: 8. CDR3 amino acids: CASSWISGRGSYEQYF. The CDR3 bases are TGCGCCAGCAGCTGGATTAGCGGGAGAGGTTCCTACGAGCAGTACTTC.